This section outlines one T cell receptor (beta chain) sequence together with its context. Its target is unknown. This sample is drawn from a study of T cell responses to AZD1222 COVID-19 vaccine. Study-wide findings and caveats: Donors were largely white British and mainly female; clonal diversity was possibly underestimated. Once two AZD1222 doses were given, Spike-specific TCR breadth and depth went up. Across spike, vaccine-associated CD4 TCRs were found, dominant at 160-218 and 743-854.

Measured with immunoSEQ multiplex PCR; TCRdb has only the in-frame clones, and not every one. Among roughly 110,000 clones, 80% to 95% were seen once, and the ten largest hold around 8.6%. This CDR3 has 15 amino acids. V lost 8 bases, J lost 3 bases, and 3 bases stayed unmatched. Germline lookup yields CDR1 SGHTA and CDR2 FQGTGA. The sequence came from an adult who received the AZD1222 COVID-19 vaccine. The chain employs TRBV7-3 and TRBJ2-6, with 11 bases lining up with TRBD1. This specimen was peripheral blood, taken 28 days after the second AZD1222 dose. DNA of the CDR3: TGTGCCAGCGGACAGGGGGCGTATGGGGCCAACGTCCTGACTTTC. Its protein product is CASGQGAYGANVLTF. Using reference TRBV7-3 and TRBJ2-6 for the parts outside the CDR3, the full variable domain is GAGVSQTPSNKVTEKGKYVELRCDPISGHTALYWYRQSLGQGPEFLIYFQGTGAADDSGLPNDRFFAVRPEGSVSTLKIQRTERGDSAVYLCASGQGAYGANVLTFGAGSRLTVL.